The T cell receptor beta chain under discussion was sequenced for a study of shared clonotypes between healthy human individuals. Germline V CDR1 and CDR2: SGHTA, FQGNSA. This CDR3 contains 18 residues. J lost 6 bases, V lost 3 bases, and 17 bases had no gene match. Method: immunoSEQ multiplex PCR; TCRdb's copy keeps in-frame clones and lacks some. The sample shows some 2 million clones, about 95% of them seen only once. Terminally differentiated effector memory CD45RA+ cells were left out of the naive CD8 fraction, which was CD45RO-negative and positively selected for CCR7. This sequence was found in a man between 18 and 35 years old in good health. Material: naive CD8+ T cells sorted from blood. This chain links TRBV7-2 with TRBJ2-3, with 8 bases lining up with TRBD1. CDR3 in amino acids: CASSFRLDREGVRDTQYF. The CDR3 nucleotides are TGTGCCAGCAGCTTTCGACTGGACAGGGAAGGGGTTAGGGATACGCAGTATTTT.